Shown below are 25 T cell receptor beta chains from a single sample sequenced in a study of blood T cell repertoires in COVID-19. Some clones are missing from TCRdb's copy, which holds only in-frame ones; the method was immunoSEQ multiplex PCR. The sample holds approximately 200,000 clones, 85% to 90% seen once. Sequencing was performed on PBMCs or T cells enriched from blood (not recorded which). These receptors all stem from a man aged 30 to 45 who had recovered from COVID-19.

DNA for the CDR3: TGTGCCAGCAGCCTACGGGGACAGATCCAAGAGACCCAGTACTTC. The encoded protein is CASSLRGQIQETQYF. The rearrangement uses TRBV3-1 (or the pseudogene TRBV3-2) and TRBJ2-5, with 7 bases identical to TRBD1. The CDR3 consists of 15 residues. Germline V gives CDR1 LGHDT, CDR2 YNNKEL (reference sequence). Losses at the gene ends were 4 bases for V and 1 base for J; bases not matched to a gene: 6.

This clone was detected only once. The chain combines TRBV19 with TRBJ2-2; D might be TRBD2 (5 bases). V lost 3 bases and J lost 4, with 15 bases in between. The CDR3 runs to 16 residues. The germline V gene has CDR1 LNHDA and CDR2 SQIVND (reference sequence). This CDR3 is CASSIIQAGSTGELFF. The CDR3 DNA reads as TGTGCCAGTAGTATCATCCAGGCGGGTAGCACCGGGGAGCTGTTTTTT.

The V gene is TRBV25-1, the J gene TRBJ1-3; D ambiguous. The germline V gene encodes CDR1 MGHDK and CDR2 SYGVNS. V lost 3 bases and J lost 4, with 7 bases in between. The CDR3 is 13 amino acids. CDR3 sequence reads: CASSERAGNTIYF. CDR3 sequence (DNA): TGTGCCAGCAGTGAGCGGGCGGGAAACACCATATATTTT.

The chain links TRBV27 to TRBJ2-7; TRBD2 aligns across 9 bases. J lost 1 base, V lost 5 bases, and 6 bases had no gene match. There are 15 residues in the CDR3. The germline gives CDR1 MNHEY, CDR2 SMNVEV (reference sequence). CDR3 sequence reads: CASSPQREASYEQYF. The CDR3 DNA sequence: TGTGCCAGCAGTCCTCAGCGGGAGGCTTCCTACGAGCAGTACTTC.

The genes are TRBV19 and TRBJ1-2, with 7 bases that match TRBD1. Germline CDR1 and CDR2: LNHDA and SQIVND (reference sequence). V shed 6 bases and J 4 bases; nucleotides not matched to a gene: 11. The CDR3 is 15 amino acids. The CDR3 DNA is TGTGCCAGTAGAGTCTCGGGACAGTGGTTCTATGGCTACACCTTC. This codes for CASRVSGQWFYGYTF. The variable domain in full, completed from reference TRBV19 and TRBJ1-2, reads DGGITQSPKYLFRKEGQNVTLSCEQNLNHDAMYWYRQDPGQGLRLIYYSQIVNDFQKGDIAEGYSVSREKKESFPLTVTSAQKNPTAFYLCASRVSGQWFYGYTFGSGTRLTVV.

DNA for the CDR3: TGTGCCACCAAGACGCAGGGGAACACTGAAGCTTTCTTT. It is translated as CATKTQGNTEAFF. The chain combines TRBV12-3 or TRBV12-4 with TRBJ1-1; possible D gene TRBD1, 5 bases. There are 13 residues in the CDR3. The ends were cut back, 10 bases at V and 1 base at J, with 13 bases in the middle.

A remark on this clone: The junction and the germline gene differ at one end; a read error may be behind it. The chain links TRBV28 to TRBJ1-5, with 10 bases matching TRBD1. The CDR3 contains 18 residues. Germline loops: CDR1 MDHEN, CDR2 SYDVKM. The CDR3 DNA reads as TGTGCCAGCACTTTAGGGGGACAGGGGTTCCACATCAATCAGCCCCAGCATTTT. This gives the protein CASTLGGQGFHINQPQHF. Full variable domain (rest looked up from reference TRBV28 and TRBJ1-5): DVKVTQSSRYLVKRTGEKVFLECVQDMDHENMFWYRQDPGLGLRLIYFSYDVKMKEKGDIPEGYSVSREKKERFSLILESASTNQTSMYLCASTLGGQGFHINQPQHFGDGTRLSIL.

The DNA of the CDR3 is TGTGCCAGCAGCGTATCGGCGGGGGGCGGTACCTATGGCTACACCTTC. It specifies CASSVSAGGGTYGYTF. The chain recombines TRBV9 with TRBJ1-2, with D possibly TRBD1 on 6 matching bases. There are 16 residues in the CDR3. From germline, CDR1 is SGDLS and CDR2 YYNGEE. V was shortened by 1 base and J by 4 bases, with 17 bases between the two germline ends.

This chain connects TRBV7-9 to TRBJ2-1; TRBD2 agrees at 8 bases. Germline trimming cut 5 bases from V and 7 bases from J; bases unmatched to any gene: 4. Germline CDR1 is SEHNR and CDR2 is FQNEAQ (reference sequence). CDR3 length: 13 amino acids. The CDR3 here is CASSPTGGNEQFF. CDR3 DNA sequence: TGTGCCAGCAGCCCCACGGGGGGGAATGAGCAGTTCTTC.

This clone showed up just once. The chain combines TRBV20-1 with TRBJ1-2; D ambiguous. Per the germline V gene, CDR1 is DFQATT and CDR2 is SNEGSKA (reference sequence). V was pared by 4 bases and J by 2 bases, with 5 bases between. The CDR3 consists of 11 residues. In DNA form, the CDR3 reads TGCAGTGCTAACTGGAACTATGGCTACACCTTC. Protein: CSANWNYGYTF.

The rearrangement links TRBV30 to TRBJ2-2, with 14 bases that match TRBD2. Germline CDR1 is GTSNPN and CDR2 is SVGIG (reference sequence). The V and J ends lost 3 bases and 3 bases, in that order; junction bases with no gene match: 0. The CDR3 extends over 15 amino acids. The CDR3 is CAWRGLAGDTGELFF. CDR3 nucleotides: TGTGCCTGGAGGGGACTAGCGGGGGACACCGGGGAGCTGTTTTTT. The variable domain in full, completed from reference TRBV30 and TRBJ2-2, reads SQTIHQWPATLVQPVGSPLSLECTVEGTSNPNLYWYRQAAGRGLQLLFYSVGIGQISSEVPQNLSASRPQDRQFILSSKKLLLSDSGFYLCAWRGLAGDTGELFFGEGSRLTVL.

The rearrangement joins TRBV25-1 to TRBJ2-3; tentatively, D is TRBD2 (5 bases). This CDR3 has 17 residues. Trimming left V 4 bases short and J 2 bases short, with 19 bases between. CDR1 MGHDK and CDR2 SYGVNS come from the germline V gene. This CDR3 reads CASSGERVSRATDTQYF. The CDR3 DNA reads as TGTGCCAGCAGTGGGGAGCGAGTTTCAAGGGCCACAGATACGCAGTATTTT.

The CDR3 protein is CASRGDRRPYGYTF. The CDR3 DNA reads as TGTGCCAGCAGAGGGGACAGGAGACCCTATGGCTACACCTTC. The J gene is TRBJ1-2, the V gene TRBV6-5; 8 bases are a match to TRBD1. Germline V gene data show CDR1 as MNHEY and CDR2 as SVGAGI. The V gene end was trimmed by 6 bases and the J gene end by 4 bases; junction bases not matched to a gene: 7. The CDR3 covers 14 residues.

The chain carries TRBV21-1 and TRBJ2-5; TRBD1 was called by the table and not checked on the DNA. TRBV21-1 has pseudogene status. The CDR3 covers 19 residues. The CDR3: CASSKGRSTGGGLFETQYF. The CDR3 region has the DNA TGTGCCAGCAGCAAAGGACGGAGTACAGGGGGCGGGCTTTTCGAGACCCAGTACTTC.

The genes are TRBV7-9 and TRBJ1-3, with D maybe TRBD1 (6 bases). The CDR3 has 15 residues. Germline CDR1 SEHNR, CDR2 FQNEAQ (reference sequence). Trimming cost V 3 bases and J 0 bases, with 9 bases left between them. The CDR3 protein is CASSFLTGSGNTIYF. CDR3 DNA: TGTGCCAGCAGCTTCCTGACAGGCTCTGGAAACACCATATATTTT.

This chain's CDR3 is CASSFGGLNTEAFF. DNA for the CDR3: TGTGCCAGCAGTTTCGGGGGGTTGAACACTGAAGCTTTCTTT. V is TRBV28 and J is TRBJ1-1; a possible D gene is TRBD1 (5 bases). Germline CDR1 is MDHEN and CDR2 is SYDVKM. The CDR3 totals 14 residues. Trimming took off 3 bases at V and 0 bases at J, with 8 bases between the two ends. Full variable domain (remainder filled in from reference TRBV28 and TRBJ1-1): DVKVTQSSRYLVKRTGEKVFLECVQDMDHENMFWYRQDPGLGLRLIYFSYDVKMKEKGDIPEGYSVSREKKERFSLILESASTNQTSMYLCASSFGGLNTEAFFGQGTRLTVV.

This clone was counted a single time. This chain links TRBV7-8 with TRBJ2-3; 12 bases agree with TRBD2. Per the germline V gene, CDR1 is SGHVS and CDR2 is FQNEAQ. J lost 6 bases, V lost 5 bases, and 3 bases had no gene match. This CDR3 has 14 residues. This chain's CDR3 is CASSRTSGADTQYF. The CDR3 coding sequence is TGTGCCAGCAGCCGGACTAGCGGGGCGGATACGCAGTATTTT.

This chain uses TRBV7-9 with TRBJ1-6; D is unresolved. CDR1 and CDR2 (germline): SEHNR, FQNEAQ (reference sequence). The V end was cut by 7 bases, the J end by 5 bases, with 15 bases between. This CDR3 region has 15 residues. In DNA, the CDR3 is TGTGCCAGCAAAACCGACGGGAGAGATAATTCACCCCTCCACTTT. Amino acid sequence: CASKTDGRDNSPLHF.

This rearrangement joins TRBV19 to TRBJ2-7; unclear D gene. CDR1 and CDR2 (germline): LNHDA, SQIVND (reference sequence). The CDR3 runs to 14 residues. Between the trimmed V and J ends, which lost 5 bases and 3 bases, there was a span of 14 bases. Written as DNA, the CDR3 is TGTGCCAGTAGTTTCGGTACTCCTGGCTACGAGCAGTACTTC. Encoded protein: CASSFGTPGYEQYF.

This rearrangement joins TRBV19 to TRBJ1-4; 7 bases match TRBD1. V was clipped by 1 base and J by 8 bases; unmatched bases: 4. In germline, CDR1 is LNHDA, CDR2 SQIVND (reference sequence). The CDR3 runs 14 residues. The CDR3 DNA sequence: TGTGCCAGTAGTATAGTAGGGACAGCCGAAAAACTGTTTTTT. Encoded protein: CASSIVGTAEKLFF.

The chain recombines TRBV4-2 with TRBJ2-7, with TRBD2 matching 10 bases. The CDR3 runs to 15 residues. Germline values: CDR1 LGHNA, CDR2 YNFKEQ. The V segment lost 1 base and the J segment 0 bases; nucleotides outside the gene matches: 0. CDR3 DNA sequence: TGTGCCAGCAGCCAAGGACTAGCGGGCTCCTACGAGCAGTACTTC. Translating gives CASSQGLAGSYEQYF.

The CDR3 sequence is CASSSQGNILFYGYTF. The CDR3 nucleotides are TGTGCCAGTAGTTCACAGGGGAATATACTTTTCTATGGCTACACCTTC. The chain recombines TRBV19 with TRBJ1-2; 7 nucleotides match TRBD1. V was pared by 5 bases and J by 4 bases, with 13 bases of the junction left unmatched. Germline assignment: CDR1 LNHDA and CDR2 SQIVND (reference sequence). This CDR3 is 16 amino acids long.

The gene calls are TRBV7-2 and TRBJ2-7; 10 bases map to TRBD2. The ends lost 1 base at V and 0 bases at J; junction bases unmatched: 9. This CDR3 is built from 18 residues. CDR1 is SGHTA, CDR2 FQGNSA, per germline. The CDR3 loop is CASSLVVSGRPSSYEQYF. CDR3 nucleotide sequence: TGTGCCAGCAGCTTAGTCGTTAGCGGGAGGCCGAGCTCCTACGAGCAGTACTTC.

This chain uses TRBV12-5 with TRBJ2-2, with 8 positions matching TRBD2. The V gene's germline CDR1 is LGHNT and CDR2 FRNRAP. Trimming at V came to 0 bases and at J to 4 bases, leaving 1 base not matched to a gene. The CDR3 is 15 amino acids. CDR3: CASGLVGTSTGELFF. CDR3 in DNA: TGTGCTAGTGGTTTGGTAGGGACTAGCACCGGGGAGCTGTTTTTT.

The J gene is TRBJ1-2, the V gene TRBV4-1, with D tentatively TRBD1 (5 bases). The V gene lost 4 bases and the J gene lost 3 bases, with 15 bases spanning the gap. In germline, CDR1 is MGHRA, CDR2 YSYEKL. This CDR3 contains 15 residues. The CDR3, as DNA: TGCGCCAGCAGCCCAAGTGGGGCCAGGGACTATGGCTACACCTTC. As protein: CASSPSGARDYGYTF.